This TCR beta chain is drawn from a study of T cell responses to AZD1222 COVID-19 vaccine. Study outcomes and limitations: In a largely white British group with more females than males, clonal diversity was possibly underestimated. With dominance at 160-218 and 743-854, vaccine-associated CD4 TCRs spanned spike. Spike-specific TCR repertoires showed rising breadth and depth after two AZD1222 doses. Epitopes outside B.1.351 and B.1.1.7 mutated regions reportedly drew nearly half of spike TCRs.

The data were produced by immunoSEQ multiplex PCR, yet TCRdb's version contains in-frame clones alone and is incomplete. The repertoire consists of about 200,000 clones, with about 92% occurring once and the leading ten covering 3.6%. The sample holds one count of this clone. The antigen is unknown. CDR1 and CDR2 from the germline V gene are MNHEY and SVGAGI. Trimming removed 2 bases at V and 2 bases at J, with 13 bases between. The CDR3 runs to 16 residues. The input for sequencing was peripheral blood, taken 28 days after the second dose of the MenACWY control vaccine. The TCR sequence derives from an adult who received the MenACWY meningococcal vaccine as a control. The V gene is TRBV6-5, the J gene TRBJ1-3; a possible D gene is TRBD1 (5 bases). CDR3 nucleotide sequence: TGTGCCAGCAGTTACGGGCAGGGAAGGACTGGAAACACCATATATTTT. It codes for CASSYGQGRTGNTIYF.